This T cell receptor beta chain originates from a study of blood T cell repertoires in COVID-19. The V gene end was trimmed by 2 bases and the J gene end by 4 bases; junction bases not matched to a gene: 4. The CDR3 runs 14 residues. The V gene's germline CDR1 is SGHTA and CDR2 FQGTGA. TCRdb keeps only in-frame clones here, not all; method: immunoSEQ multiplex PCR. Counted here are around 250,000 clones, roughly 89% occurring once; the ten biggest clones make up under 2.5%. This clone appeared a few times. Sample: peripheral blood. The chain uses TRBV7-3 and TRBJ2-7; 8 bases map to TRBD1. The TCR sequence derives from a woman aged 60 to 75 with COVID-19, enrolled during active disease. The CDR3 region has the DNA TGTGCCAGCAGCTTAGGACAGGGAGAATACGAGCAGTACTTC. As protein: CASSLGQGEYEQYF.